The 12 T cell receptor beta chains reported below all come from one sample, sequenced in a study of blood T cell repertoires in COVID-19. Clones were sequenced by immunoSEQ multiplex PCR, and TCRdb holds only the in-frame ones, with some missing. The table includes over 25,000 clones, about four fifths detected once. Sequencing was carried out using peripheral blood. All receptors come from a man at least 80 years old with acute or convalescent COVID-19.

This clone was detected only once. This chain connects TRBV6-2 or TRBV6-3 to TRBJ1-1; D gene uncertain. The V gene's germline CDR1 is MNHEY and CDR2 SVGEGT. Trimming shortened V by 4 bases and J by 4 bases, and 16 bases separated the two germline ends. CDR3 size: 15 residues. CDR3 nucleotide sequence: TGTGCCAGCAGTTCCTCTTTCTCGACACCCACTGAAGCTTTCTTT. Amino acids: CASSSSFSTPTEAFF.

The V gene is TRBV5-6, the J gene TRBJ2-7; maybe TRBD2 (5 bases). The V gene lost 1 base and the J gene lost 4 bases, with 15 bases spanning the gap. The CDR3 spans 15 residues. Germline CDR1 is SGHDT and CDR2 is YYEEEE. CDR3 region: CASSLLLEVGYEQYF. Here the CDR3 DNA reads TGTGCCAGCAGCTTGTTGTTGGAGGTAGGGTACGAGCAGTACTTC.

The chain links TRBV4-2 to TRBJ2-2, with TRBD1 as a possible D gene (5 bases). Trimming removed 1 base at V and 1 base at J, with 10 bases between. Per germline, CDR1 LGHNA and CDR2 YNFKEQ. The CDR3 runs 16 residues. Here the CDR3 reads CASSQGQPGNTGELFF. The CDR3 coding sequence is TGTGCCAGCAGCCAAGGACAGCCCGGGAACACCGGGGAGCTGTTTTTT.

A single count supports this clone. The chain recombines TRBV5-6 with TRBJ2-7; 8 bases align to TRBD1. CDR1 is SGHDT, CDR2 YYEEEE, per germline. V gave up 0 bases and J gave up 4 bases; unmatched junction bases: 9. The CDR3 sequence is 16 residues long. The CDR3 DNA reads as TGTGCCAGCAGCTTGGGGACAGGGTCAAGTTTATACGAGCAGTACTTC. This translates into CASSLGTGSSLYEQYF.

This chain joins TRBV5-6 and TRBJ2-4, with 8 nucleotides matching TRBD2. Germline V gene data show CDR1 as SGHDT and CDR2 as YYEEEE. The J segment lost 6 bases and the V segment lost 4 bases, leaving 9 bases of the junction unmatched. The CDR3 spans 15 residues. DNA for the CDR3: TGTGCCAGCAGCCCGGGAGGGGGGGTCGGAAACATTCAGTACTTC. As protein: CASSPGGGVGNIQYF.

This clone is large in the sample. The rearrangement uses TRBV11-2 and TRBJ2-7; 11 bases match TRBD2. The V segment lost 3 bases and the J segment 0 bases; nucleotides outside the gene matches: 7. Germline-derived CDR1 and CDR2 are SGHAT and FQNNGV. This CDR3 region has 17 residues. The CDR3 protein is CASSFSLAGGNSYEQYF. CDR3 nucleotides: TGTGCCAGCAGCTTCTCCCTAGCGGGGGGCAACTCCTACGAGCAGTACTTC.

This chain connects TRBV2 to TRBJ2-7, with a weak D call TRBD2 (5 bases). V was cut by 6 bases and J by 4 bases, with 10 bases left in between. The germline V gene encodes CDR1 SNHLY and CDR2 FYNNEI. This CDR3 has 12 residues. The chain's CDR3 is CASRQLVYEQYF. Here the CDR3 DNA reads TGTGCCAGCAGACAACTAGTTTACGAGCAGTACTTC.

This clone has a handful of counts. The chain combines TRBV4-3 with TRBJ1-4, with 9 bases aligning to TRBD1. V was pared by 2 bases and J by 7 bases, with 8 bases of the junction left unmatched. Germline CDR1 and CDR2: LGHNA and YSLEER. The CDR3 spans 16 residues. The CDR3 here is CASSQPPRGQGEKLFF. As DNA, the CDR3 is TGCGCCAGCAGCCAACCTCCGCGGGGACAGGGTGAAAAACTGTTTTTT.

V gene TRBV12-2 combines with J gene TRBJ2-1; the table gives TRBD2 as D, unverified against the DNA. TRBV12-2 is reported as a pseudogene. This CDR3 has 17 residues. CDR3 in amino acids: CASRLERCGSSYNEQFF. CDR3 DNA sequence: TGTGCAAGTCGCTTAGAACGGTGCGGGAGCTCCTACAATGAGCAGTTCTTC.

This clone was recorded only once. The chain combines TRBV27 with TRBJ1-3; possibly TRBD1 for D (5 bases). Trimming took off 7 bases at V and 7 bases at J, with 14 bases between the two ends. CDR3 length equals 13 residues. Germline V gene sequence: CDR1 MNHEY, CDR2 SMNVEV (reference sequence). The CDR3 nucleotides are TGTGCCAGCATTTCCCGGTCAGGGAACACCATATATTTT. It specifies CASISRSGNTIYF.

The chain joins TRBV3-1 (or the pseudogene TRBV3-2) to TRBJ2-1; D is unclear. CDR3 length: 16 amino acids. V gave up 0 bases and J gave up 1 base, with 10 bases separating them. Germline assignment: CDR1 LGHDT and CDR2 YNNKEL (reference sequence). The CDR3 here is CASSQDRLVSYNEQFF. The CDR3 DNA sequence: TGTGCCAGCAGCCAAGATCGCCTAGTTTCCTACAATGAGCAGTTCTTC.

This clone was counted only a few times. The chain recombines TRBV5-4 with TRBJ2-2, with TRBD1 identical over 9 bases. Trimming at V came to 3 bases and at J to 7 bases, leaving 7 bases not matched to a gene. The CDR3 has 15 residues. CDR1 is SGHNT and CDR2 is YYREEE in the germline V gene (reference sequence). CDR3 bases: TGTGCCAGCAGCTGGGACAGGGTAGTGATCGGGGAGCTGTTTTTT. This translates into CASSWDRVVIGELFF.